This TCR beta chain is from a study of T cell responses to AZD1222 COVID-19 vaccine. The V and J ends lost 2 bases and 3 bases respectively, with 11 bases between them. This CDR3 has 14 residues. Per the germline V gene, CDR1 is SGHDN and CDR2 is FVKESK. TCRdb's copy holds only in-frame clones and misses some; the assay was immunoSEQ multiplex PCR. Counted here are 130,000 to 150,000 clones, under 95% occurring once; the ten biggest clones make up around 2.8%. The chain uses TRBV14 and TRBJ2-7, with D possibly matching TRBD2 (6 bases). The starting material was peripheral blood, obtained on day 0 of MenACWY control vaccination. The source of this sequence is an adult in good health. This CDR3 is CASSQRDFHYEQYF. CDR3 in DNA: TGTGCCAGCAGCCAACGGGACTTCCACTACGAGCAGTACTTC.